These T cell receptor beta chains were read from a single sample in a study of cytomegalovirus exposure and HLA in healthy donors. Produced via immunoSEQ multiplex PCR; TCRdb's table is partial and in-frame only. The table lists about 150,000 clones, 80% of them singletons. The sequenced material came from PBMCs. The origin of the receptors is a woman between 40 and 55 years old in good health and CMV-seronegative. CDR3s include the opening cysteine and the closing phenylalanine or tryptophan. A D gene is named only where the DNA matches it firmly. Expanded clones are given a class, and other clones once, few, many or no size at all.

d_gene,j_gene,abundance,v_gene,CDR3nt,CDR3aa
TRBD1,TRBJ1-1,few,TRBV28,TGTGCCACCCATCGACAGGGGAGGCGTAGGACTGAAGCTTTCTTT,CATHRQGRRRTEAFF
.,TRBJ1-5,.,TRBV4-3,TGCGCCAGCAGCCAAGATAGGGGTGGCCAGCCCCAGCATTTT,CASSQDRGGQPQHF
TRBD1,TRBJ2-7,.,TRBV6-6,TGTGCCAGCAGCCATGCGGGACAGGGCTACGAGCAGTACTTC,CASSHAGQGYEQYF
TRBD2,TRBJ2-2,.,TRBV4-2,TGTGCCAGCAGCCAAGAAACCGCACTAGCGGTGGCGAACACCGGGGAGCTGTTTTTT,CASSQETALAVANTGELFF
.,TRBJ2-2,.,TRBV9,TGTGCCAGCAGCCCTTTTCCCGGGGAGCTGTTTTTT,CASSPFPGELFF
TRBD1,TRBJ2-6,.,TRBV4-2,TGTGCCAGCAGCCGCCGGGACAGACCTAGTGTTACCGGGGCCAACGGCCTGACTTTC,CASSRRDRPSVTGANGLTF
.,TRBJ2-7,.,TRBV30,TGTGCCTGGAGTAGCAGGGTCTATACCGAGCAGTACTTC,CAWSSRVYTEQYF
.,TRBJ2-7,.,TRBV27,TGTGCCAGCAGTTCGGCAGGAACAGACTACGAGCAGTACTTC,CASSSAGTDYEQYF
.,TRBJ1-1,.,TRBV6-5,TGTGCCAGCAGTTTACAGTCGAACACTGAAGCTTTCTTT,CASSLQSNTEAFF
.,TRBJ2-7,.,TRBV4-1,TGCGCCAGCAGCCAAGAATGGGCCAGCTCCTACGAGCAGTACTTC,CASSQEWASSYEQYF
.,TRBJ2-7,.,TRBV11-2,TGTGCCAGCAGCTCCGGCCTGGACAGCCTCGAGCAGTACTTC,CASSSGLDSLEQYF
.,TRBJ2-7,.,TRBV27,TGTGCCAGCAGGTGGACATTAAGCTCCTACGAGCAGTACTTC,CASRWTLSSYEQYF
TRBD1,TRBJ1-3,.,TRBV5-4,TGTGCCAGCAGCTTGGGACAGGGGACAGAGGATGCCATATATTTT,CASSLGQGTEDAIYF
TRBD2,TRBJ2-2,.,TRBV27,TGTGCCAGCAGTGATCCGGGACTAGCGGGTTTCGGGGAGCTGTTTTTT,CASSDPGLAGFGELFF
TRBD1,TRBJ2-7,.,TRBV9,TGTGCCAGCAGCCCCCGGGACAGGCCTTCCTACGAGCAGTACTTC,CASSPRDRPSYEQYF
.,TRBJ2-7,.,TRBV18,TGTGCCAGCTCACCCAGCCGAGGCTCCTACGAGCAGTACTTC,CASSPSRGSYEQYF
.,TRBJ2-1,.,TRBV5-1,TGCGCCAGCAGCTGGGGGGTCGACGTGAGCTCCTACAATGAGCAGTTCTTC,CASSWGVDVSSYNEQFF
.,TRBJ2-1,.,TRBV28,TGTGCCAGCAGAGGACTTAGTCGGGAGCAGTTCTTC,CASRGLSREQFF
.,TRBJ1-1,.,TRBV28,TGTGCCAGCAGTGTAGAAGAAGCTTTCTTT,CASSVEEAFF
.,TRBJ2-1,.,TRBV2,TGTGCCAGCAGTCTAAGCGGGCTAAGCTCCTACAATGAGCAGTTCTTC,CASSLSGLSSYNEQFF
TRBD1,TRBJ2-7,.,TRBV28,TGTGCCAGCGCCCTGGACAGGGGTAGGTCCTACGAGCAGTACTTC,CASALDRGRSYEQYF
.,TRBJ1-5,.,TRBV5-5,TGTGCCAGCAGCTTTTCCGGGGGTTCCCTAAATCAGCCCCAGCATTTT,CASSFSGGSLNQPQHF
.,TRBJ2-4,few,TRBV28,TGTGCCAGCAGTTCCCCCAGGCCGGGGAAGGGAATTCTAGCCAAAAACAGTCAGTACTTC,CASSSPRPGKGILAKNSQYF
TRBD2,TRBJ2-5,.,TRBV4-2,TGTGCCAGCAGCCAAGTGACTCTAGCGGGAGAGACCCAGTACTTC,CASSQVTLAGETQYF
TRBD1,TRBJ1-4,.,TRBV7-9,TGTGCCAGCAGCGCCAGGGACAGGATGAGGGAAAAACTGTTTTTT,CASSARDRMREKLFF
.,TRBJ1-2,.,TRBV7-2,TGTGCCAGCAGCCTATCGCCTAACTATGGCTACACCTTC,CASSLSPNYGYTF
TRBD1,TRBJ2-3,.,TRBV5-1,TGCGCCAGCAGCTTGGAAGTCCGGGGACAGGGACTCACAGATACGCAGTATTTT,CASSLEVRGQGLTDTQYF
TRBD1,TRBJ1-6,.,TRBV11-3,TGTGCCAGCAGCTTAGACGGACAGGGAGGTAATTCACCCCTCCACTTT,CASSLDGQGGNSPLHF
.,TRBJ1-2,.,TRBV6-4,TGTGCCAGCACCCCGGGGCCTAACGGGGGCTATGGCTACACCTTC,CASTPGPNGGYGYTF
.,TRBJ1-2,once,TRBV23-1,TGCGCCAGCAGTCAATCGTCGGAGGTAGAACGGGGGTATGGCTACACCTTC,CASSQSSEVERGYGYTF
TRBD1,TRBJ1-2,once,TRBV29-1,TGCAGCGTTGAGATGACAGGGTACGGCTATGGCTACACCTTC,CSVEMTGYGYGYTF
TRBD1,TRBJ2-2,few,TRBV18,TGTGCCAGCTCGGCCGGGACAGGGGGCACCGGGGAGCTGTTTTTT,CASSAGTGGTGELFF
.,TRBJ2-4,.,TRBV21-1,TGTGCCAGCAGCAAATTTCGGTCCAAAAACATTCAGTACTTC,CASSKFRSKNIQYF
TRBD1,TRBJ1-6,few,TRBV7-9,TGTGCCAGCACCCACAGGGGGCCGAATTCACCCCTCCACTTT,CASTHRGPNSPLHF
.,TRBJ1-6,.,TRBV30,TGTGCCTGGAGTCTCAGGATTGATTCACCCCTCCACTTT,CAWSLRIDSPLHF
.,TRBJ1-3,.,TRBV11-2,TGTGCCAGCAGCTTAGGGATGGGAGGTGTCTCTGGAAACACCATATATTTT,CASSLGMGGVSGNTIYF
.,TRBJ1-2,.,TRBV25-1,TGTGCCAGCAGTGAGATACTGAACTATGGCTACACCTTC,CASSEILNYGYTF
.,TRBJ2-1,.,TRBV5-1,TGCGCCAGCAGCTTGCGATTAGCGGAATACAATGAGCAGTTCTTC,CASSLRLAEYNEQFF
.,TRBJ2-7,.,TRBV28,TGTGCCAGCAGTCCCTGGTCGGACTCGACTTCGCCGTACTTC,CASSPWSDSTSPYF
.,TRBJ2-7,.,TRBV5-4,TGTGCCAGCAGCTTGGATACCTACGAGCAGTACTTC,CASSLDTYEQYF
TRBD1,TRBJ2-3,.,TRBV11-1,TGTGCCAGCAGCACGCTGGACAGGGGGTCTGATACGCAGTATTTT,CASSTLDRGSDTQYF
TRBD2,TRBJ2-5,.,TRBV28,TGTGCCATCAGGCGGGGGGAAGAGACCCAGTACTTC,CAIRRGEETQYF
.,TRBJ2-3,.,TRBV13,TGTGCCAGCAGCCGTTGGGCGGGCACCAAACCCAGTGGGACGCAGTATTTT,CASSRWAGTKPSGTQYF
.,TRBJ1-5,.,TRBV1,TGCACCAGCAGCCAAGATATCGGGAATCAGCCCCAGCATTTT,CTSSQDIGNQPQHF
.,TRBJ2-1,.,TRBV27,TGTGCCAGCATGAGGACAGCTCGCCCAAATTACAATGAGCAGTTCTTC,CASMRTARPNYNEQFF
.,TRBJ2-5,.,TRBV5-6,TGTGCCAGCAGCTTCTTAGGGGCGCGGGAGACCCAGTACTTC,CASSFLGARETQYF
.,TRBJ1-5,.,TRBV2,TGTGCCAGCTCAGGGAGGGGCAATCAGCCCCAGCATTTT,CASSGRGNQPQHF
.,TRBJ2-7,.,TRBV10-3,TGTGCCATCAGTGAGAGTCACAGGGACGAGCAGTACTTC,CAISESHRDEQYF
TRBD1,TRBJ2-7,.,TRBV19,TGTGCTACAAACCCGGGACAGGCAGCCTACGAGCAGTACTTC,CATNPGQAAYEQYF
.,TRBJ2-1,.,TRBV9,TGTGCCAGCAGCGTAGAAGGGGGGGCGGCAGGGAGTAATGAGCAGTTCTTC,CASSVEGGAAGSNEQFF
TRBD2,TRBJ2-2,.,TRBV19,TGTGCCAGTATCGACGGGAGGGCATCCGGGGAGCTGTTTTTT,CASIDGRASGELFF
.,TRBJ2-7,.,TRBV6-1,TGTGCCAGCAGTGATCTTCCCAGTATCTACGAGCAGTACTTC,CASSDLPSIYEQYF
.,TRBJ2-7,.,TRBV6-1,TGTGCCAGTACCCCAAAAGGGACACCCACCTACGAGCAGTACTTC,CASTPKGTPTYEQYF
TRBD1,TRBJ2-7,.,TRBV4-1,TGCGCCAGCAGGGAGGACAGGGGATCCTACGAGCAGTACTTC,CASREDRGSYEQYF
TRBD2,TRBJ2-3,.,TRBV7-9,TGTGCCAGCAGCTTACGAACTAGCGGAAGGAGCACAGATACGCAGTATTTT,CASSLRTSGRSTDTQYF